These 10 T cell receptor beta chains originate from one sample sequenced in a study of blood T cell repertoires in COVID-19. Data came from immunoSEQ multiplex PCR; TCRdb stores just in-frame clones and leaves some out. The repertoire holds some 17,000 clones, with about nine tenths as singletons. The sample consisted of peripheral blood. The receptors come from a man aged 50 or older with active COVID-19.

The chain joins TRBV28 to TRBJ1-4, with 8 bases fitting TRBD1. The CDR3 has 14 amino acids. Trimming removed 6 bases from V and 8 bases from J; junction bases left unmatched: 8. CDR1 is MDHEN and CDR2 is SYDVKM in the germline V gene. The CDR3 here is CASRRQGAGEKLFF. CDR3 sequence (DNA): TGTGCCAGCAGACGTCAGGGGGCGGGAGAAAAACTGTTTTTT.

This clone is medium-sized. The chain employs TRBV6-5 and TRBJ2-7; D may be TRBD2 (6 bases). CDR3 length: 13 amino acids. Germline V gene sequence: CDR1 MNHEY, CDR2 SVGAGI. The V gene lost 6 bases and the J gene lost 7 bases, with 16 bases spanning the gap. The CDR3 DNA is TGTGCCAGCAGCCCGGGACTTTTAGGGGAGCAGTACTTC. Amino acids: CASSPGLLGEQYF.

In this sample, this clone turned up once. This chain links TRBV29-1 with TRBJ2-5; D remains ambiguous. Germline lookup yields CDR1 SQVTM and CDR2 ANQGSEA. The CDR3 extends over 12 amino acids. Trimming removed 7 bases at V and 2 bases at J, with 11 bases between. The CDR3 here is CSALLTQETQYF. The CDR3 DNA reads TGCAGCGCCCTACTTACGCAAGAGACCCAGTACTTC.

The V call is TRBV30, the J call TRBJ2-7; a weak D match, TRBD1 (6 bases). Germline assignment: CDR1 GTSNPN and CDR2 SVGIG (reference sequence). CDR3 length equals 13 residues. V lost 1 base and J 3 bases, leaving 10 bases between the germline ends. The CDR3 bases are TGTGCCTGGAGTGCAGGGGAACTCTACGAGCAGTACTTC. It specifies CAWSAGELYEQYF.

V gene TRBV19 combines with J gene TRBJ2-1; 12 bases are shared with TRBD2. The CDR3 is 19 amino acids. Germline V lookup: CDR1 LNHDA, CDR2 SQIVND (reference sequence). After removal of 1 base from V and 1 base from J, the junction contained 8 bases not matched to a gene. DNA for the CDR3: TGTGCCAGTAGTATAGCTAGCGGGAGGGCCTTTATGTCCTACAATGAGCAGTTCTTC. Translating gives CASSIASGRAFMSYNEQFF.

This clone was recorded a few times. The chain links TRBV27 to TRBJ1-5, with D uncertain. CDR1 is MNHEY, CDR2 SMNVEV, per germline (reference sequence). The V end lost 5 bases, the J end lost 2 bases, and 16 bases lay between the germline ends. The CDR3 totals 16 residues. The CDR3 spells CASSPRGRSGNQPQHF. CDR3 DNA: TGTGCCAGCAGTCCCCGCGGGCGGTCCGGCAATCAGCCCCAGCATTTT.

The chain employs TRBV28 and TRBJ2-7; 7 bases are a match to TRBD1. The V segment lost 5 bases and the J segment 3 bases; nucleotides outside the gene matches: 16. CDR1 is MDHEN, CDR2 SYDVKM, per germline. This CDR3 spans 17 amino acids. DNA for the CDR3: TGTGCCAGCAGTCCCAATAACCCCAACAGGGGCTTCTACGAGCAGTACTTC. Its translation is CASSPNNPNRGFYEQYF.

J is TRBJ1-2 and V is TRBV21-1; the D call in the table, TRBD1, was not verified against the DNA. TRBV21-1 represents a pseudogene. The CDR3 is 16 residues long. CDR3 nucleotide sequence: TGTGCCAGCAGCAACACAGGGCGCGTTTATGGCTATGGCTACACCTTC. Protein sequence: CASSNTGRVYGYGYTF.

This clone occurred a few times. The J gene is TRBJ2-3, the V gene TRBV5-1; TRBD1 matches at 7 bases. Unmatched junction bases numbered 3, after V lost 0 bases and J lost 2 bases. Per the germline V gene, CDR1 is SGHRS and CDR2 is YFSETQ. The CDR3 length is 15 residues. The chain's CDR3 is CASSLEGQPTDTQYF. CDR3 nucleotide sequence: TGCGCCAGCAGCTTGGAGGGACAGCCCACAGATACGCAGTATTTT.

The chain carries TRBV25-1 and TRBJ1-2; weak D call: TRBD1 (5 bases). Germline V CDR1 and CDR2: MGHDK, SYGVNS. This CDR3 is built from 13 residues. V lost 5 bases and J lost 9, with 16 bases in between. CDR3 sequence: CASSLAGQGRYTF. In nucleotides, the CDR3 is TGTGCCAGCAGTCTCGCTGGGCAGGGTCGCTACACCTTC.